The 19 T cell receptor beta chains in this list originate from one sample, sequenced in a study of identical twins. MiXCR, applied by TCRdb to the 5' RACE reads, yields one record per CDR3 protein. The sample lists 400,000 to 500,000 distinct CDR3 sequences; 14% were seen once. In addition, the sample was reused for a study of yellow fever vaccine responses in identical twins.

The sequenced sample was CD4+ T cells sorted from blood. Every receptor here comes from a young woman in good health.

The CDR3 spells CSASRDQNTGELFF. The CDR3, as DNA: TGCAGTGCTAGTCGGGACCAGAACACCGGGGAGCTGTTTTTT. This rearrangement joins TRBV20-1 to TRBJ2-2, with D tentatively TRBD1 or TRBD2 (5 bases each). The CDR3 runs to 14 residues. Looked up from germline, CDR1 is DFQATT and CDR2 is SNEGSKA (reference sequence). Trimming left V 3 bases short and J 1 base short, with 9 bases between.

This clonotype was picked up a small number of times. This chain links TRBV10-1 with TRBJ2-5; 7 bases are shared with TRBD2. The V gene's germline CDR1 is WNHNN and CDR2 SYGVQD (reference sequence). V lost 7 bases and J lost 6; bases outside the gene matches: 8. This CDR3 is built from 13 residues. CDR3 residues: CASNGGRGKTQYF. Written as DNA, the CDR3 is TGCGCCAGCAACGGCGGGAGAGGGAAGACCCAGTACTTC.

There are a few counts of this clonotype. Here the CDR3 reads CASSGTGTEYEQYF. CDR3 coding DNA: TGTGCCAGCAGCGGAACCGGGACGGAATACGAGCAGTACTTC. The chain combines TRBV5-5 with TRBJ2-7; either TRBD1 or TRBD2 may supply D (5 bases each). Trimming pared 4 bases from V and 4 bases from J, leaving 15 bases between. This CDR3 is built from 14 residues. CDR1 and CDR2 (germline): SGHKS, YYEKEE (reference sequence).

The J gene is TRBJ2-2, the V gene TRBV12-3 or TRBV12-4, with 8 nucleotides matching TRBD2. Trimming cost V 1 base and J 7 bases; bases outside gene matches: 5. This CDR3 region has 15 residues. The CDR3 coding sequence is TGTGCCAGCAGTTTAGAGTTAGCGGGATTCGGGGAGCTGTTTTTT. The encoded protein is CASSLELAGFGELFF.

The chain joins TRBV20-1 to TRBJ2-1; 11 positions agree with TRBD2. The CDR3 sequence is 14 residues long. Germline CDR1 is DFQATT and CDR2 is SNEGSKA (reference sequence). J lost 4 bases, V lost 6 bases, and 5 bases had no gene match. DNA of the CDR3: TGCAGTGCCGAAGGACTAGCGGGTTACAATGAGCAGTTCTTC. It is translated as CSAEGLAGYNEQFF.

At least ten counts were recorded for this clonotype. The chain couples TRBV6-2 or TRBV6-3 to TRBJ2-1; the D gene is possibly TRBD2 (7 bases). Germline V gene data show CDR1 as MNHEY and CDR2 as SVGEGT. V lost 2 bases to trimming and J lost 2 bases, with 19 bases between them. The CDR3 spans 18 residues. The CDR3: CASSYKIEGGRPYNEQFF. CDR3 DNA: TGTGCCAGCAGTTACAAGATAGAGGGGGGGCGCCCCTACAATGAGCAGTTCTTC.

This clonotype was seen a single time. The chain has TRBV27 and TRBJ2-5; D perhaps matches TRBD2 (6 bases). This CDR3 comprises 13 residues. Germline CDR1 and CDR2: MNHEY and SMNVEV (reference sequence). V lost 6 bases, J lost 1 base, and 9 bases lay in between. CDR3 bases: TGTGCCAGCAGCGGGACTTTCCAAGAGACCCAGTACTTC. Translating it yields CASSGTFQETQYF.

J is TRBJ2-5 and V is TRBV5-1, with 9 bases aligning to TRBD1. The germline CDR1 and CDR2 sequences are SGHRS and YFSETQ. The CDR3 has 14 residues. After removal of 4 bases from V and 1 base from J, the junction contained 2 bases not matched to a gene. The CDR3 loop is CASSAGQGQETQYF. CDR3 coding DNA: TGCGCCAGCAGCGCGGGACAGGGCCAAGAGACCCAGTACTTC.

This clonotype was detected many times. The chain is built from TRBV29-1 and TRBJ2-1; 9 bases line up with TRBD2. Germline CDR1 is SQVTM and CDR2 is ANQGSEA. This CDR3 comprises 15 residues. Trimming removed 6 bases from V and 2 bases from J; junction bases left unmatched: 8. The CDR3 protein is CSVGIRLAAYNEQFF. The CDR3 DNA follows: TGCAGCGTAGGAATCCGACTAGCGGCCTACAATGAGCAGTTCTTC.

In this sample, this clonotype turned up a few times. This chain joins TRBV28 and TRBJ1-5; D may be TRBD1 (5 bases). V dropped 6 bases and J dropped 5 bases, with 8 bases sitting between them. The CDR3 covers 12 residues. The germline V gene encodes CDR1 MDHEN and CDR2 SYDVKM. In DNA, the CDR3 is TGTGCCAGCAGCGTGGGGCATCAGCCCCAGCATTTT. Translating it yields CASSVGHQPQHF.

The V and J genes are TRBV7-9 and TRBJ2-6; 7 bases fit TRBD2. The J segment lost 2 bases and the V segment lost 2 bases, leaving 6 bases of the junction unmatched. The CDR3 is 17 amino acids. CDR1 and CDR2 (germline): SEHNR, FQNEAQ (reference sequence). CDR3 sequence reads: CASSLSWEGTGANVLTF. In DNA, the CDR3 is TGTGCCAGCAGCTTATCCTGGGAGGGTACTGGGGCCAACGTCCTGACTTTC.

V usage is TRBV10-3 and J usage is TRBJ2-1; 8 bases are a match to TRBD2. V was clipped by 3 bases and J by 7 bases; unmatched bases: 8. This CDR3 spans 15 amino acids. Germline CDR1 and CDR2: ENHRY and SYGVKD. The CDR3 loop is CAISEELADENEQFF. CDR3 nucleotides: TGTGCCATCAGTGAAGAACTAGCGGACGAGAATGAGCAGTTCTTC.

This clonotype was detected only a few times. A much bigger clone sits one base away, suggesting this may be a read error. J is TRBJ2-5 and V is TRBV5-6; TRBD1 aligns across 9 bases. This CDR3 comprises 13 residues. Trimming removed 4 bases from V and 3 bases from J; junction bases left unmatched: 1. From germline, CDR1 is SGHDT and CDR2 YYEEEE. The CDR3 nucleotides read TGTGCCAGCAGCGGGGACAGGGAAGAGACCCAGTACTTC. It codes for CASSGDREETQYF.

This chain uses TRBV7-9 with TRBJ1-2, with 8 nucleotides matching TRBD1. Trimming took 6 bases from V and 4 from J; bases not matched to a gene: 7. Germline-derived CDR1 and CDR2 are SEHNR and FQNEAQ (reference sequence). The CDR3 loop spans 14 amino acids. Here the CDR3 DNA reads TGTGCCAGCAGTCCGTCAGGGGGCACCTATGGCTACACCTTC. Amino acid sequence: CASSPSGGTYGYTF.

Written as DNA, the CDR3 is TGTGCCTGGGGGGGACTGGAGACCCAGTACTTC. Its translation is CAWGGLETQYF. This chain links TRBV30 with TRBJ2-5, with a tentative D call TRBD2 (6 bases). V gave up 5 bases and J gave up 5 bases, with 9 bases separating them. The CDR3 totals 11 residues. Germline V gene data show CDR1 as GTSNPN and CDR2 as SVGIG (reference sequence).

CDR3 in DNA: TGTGCCAGCAGCTTGGTGTTGGTAGCAGGCAATCAGCCCCAGCATTTT. Translation gives CASSLVLVAGNQPQHF. The chain couples TRBV5-5 to TRBJ1-5; no clear D gene. The CDR3 is 16 amino acids. Germline assignment: CDR1 SGHKS and CDR2 YYEKEE (reference sequence). Trimming cost V 0 bases and J 2 bases, with 12 bases left between them.

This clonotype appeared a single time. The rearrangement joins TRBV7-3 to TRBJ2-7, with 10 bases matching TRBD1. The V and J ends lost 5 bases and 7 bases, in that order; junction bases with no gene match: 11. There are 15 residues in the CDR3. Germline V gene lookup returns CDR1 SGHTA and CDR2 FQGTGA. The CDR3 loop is CASSLPGTGAEEQYF. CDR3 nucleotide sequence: TGTGCCAGCAGCCTCCCCGGGACAGGGGCGGAAGAGCAGTACTTC.

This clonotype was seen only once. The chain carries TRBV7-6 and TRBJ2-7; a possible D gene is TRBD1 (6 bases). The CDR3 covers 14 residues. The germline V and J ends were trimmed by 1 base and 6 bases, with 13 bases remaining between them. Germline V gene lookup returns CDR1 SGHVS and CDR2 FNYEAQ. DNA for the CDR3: TGTGCCAGCAGCTTAGTCCTGGGGGCGGGCGAGCAGTACTTC. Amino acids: CASSLVLGAGEQYF.

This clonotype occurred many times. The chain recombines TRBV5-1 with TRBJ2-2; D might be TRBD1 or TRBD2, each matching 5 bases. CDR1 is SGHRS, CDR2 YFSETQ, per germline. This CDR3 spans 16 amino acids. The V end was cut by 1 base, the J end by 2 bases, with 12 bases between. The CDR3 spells CASSLSGTQNTGELFF. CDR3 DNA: TGCGCCAGCAGCTTGTCAGGGACCCAAAACACCGGGGAGCTGTTTTTT.